Below, 21 T cell receptor beta chains from the same sample are listed, as sequenced in a study of blood T cell repertoires in COVID-19. Clones were read by immunoSEQ multiplex PCR, and TCRdb kept only the in-frame ones, dropping some. The table shows about 68,000 clones, with 85% occurring only once. Sequenced input: peripheral blood. These receptors were obtained from a man aged 45-65 years with acute or convalescent COVID-19.

The chain couples TRBV12-3 or TRBV12-4 to TRBJ1-1; no clear D. Trimming removed 3 bases at V and 3 bases at J, with 8 bases between. The CDR3 has 13 residues. CDR3 in amino acids: CASSFKGDTEAFF. In DNA form, the CDR3 reads TGTGCCAGCAGTTTCAAGGGAGACACTGAAGCTTTCTTT.

This clone occurred once. This sequence joins TRBV6-5 and TRBJ1-3; D is possibly TRBD1 (6 bases). With 7 bases removed from V and 0 bases from J, the gap between germline ends came to 10 bases. The CDR3 covers 14 residues. CDR1 MNHEY and CDR2 SVGAGI come from the germline V gene. The CDR3 is CASIRGGSGNTIYF. The CDR3 DNA reads TGTGCCAGCATTAGAGGGGGCTCTGGAAACACCATATATTTT.

The sample holds a few counts of this clone. The V gene is TRBV4-1, the J gene TRBJ1-3, with 7 nucleotides matching TRBD1. This CDR3 comprises 16 residues. J lost 2 bases, V lost 1 base, and 5 bases had no gene match. The V gene's germline CDR1 is MGHRA and CDR2 YSYEKL. This CDR3 is CASSQVTGLAGNTIYF. In nucleotides, the CDR3 is TGCGCCAGCAGCCAAGTGACAGGGTTAGCTGGAAACACCATATATTTT.

V and J are TRBV27 and TRBJ2-3, with 10 nucleotides matching TRBD1. Germline V gene data show CDR1 as MNHEY and CDR2 as SMNVEV (reference sequence). V shed 0 bases, J shed 6 bases, and the junction held 3 bases outside the gene matches. The CDR3 runs 15 residues. In DNA form, the CDR3 reads TGTGCCAGCAGTTTATCGACAGGGGGCCGGGATACGCAGTATTTT. Residues: CASSLSTGGRDTQYF.

The chain has TRBV2 and TRBJ2-5; 10 nucleotides agree with TRBD1. Germline loops: CDR1 SNHLY, CDR2 FYNNEI. With 6 bases clipped from V and 4 bases from J, the junction kept 5 bases outside the gene matches. The CDR3 is made up of 14 amino acids. This CDR3 reads CASRGQGFSETQYF. Here the CDR3 DNA reads TGTGCCAGCAGGGGACAGGGGTTTTCAGAGACCCAGTACTTC.

V and J are TRBV30 and TRBJ1-1, with D unclear. This CDR3 is built from 17 residues. Germline-derived CDR1 and CDR2 are GTSNPN and SVGIG (reference sequence). The V gene lost 3 bases and the J gene lost 4 bases, with 24 bases spanning the gap. The CDR3 reads CAWSRGYFNGPGTEAFF. The CDR3, as DNA: TGTGCCTGGAGCCGAGGGTACTTTAATGGGCCGGGCACTGAAGCTTTCTTT.

The rearrangement links TRBV5-1 to TRBJ2-3, with D tentatively TRBD2 (7 bases). The CDR3 length is 14 residues. The germline V and J ends were trimmed by 2 bases and 5 bases, with 12 bases remaining between them. The germline V gene has CDR1 SGHRS and CDR2 YFSETQ. Written as DNA, the CDR3 is TGCGCCAGCAGCTTTGGTAGGGGGGGAGATACGCAGTATTTT. This codes for CASSFGRGGDTQYF.

The chain has TRBV24-1 and TRBJ2-3; a possible D gene is TRBD1 (5 bases). The CDR3 length is 14 residues. V lost 4 bases and J lost 10, with 17 bases in between. The V gene's germline CDR1 is KGHDR and CDR2 SFDVKD. CDR3 nucleotide sequence: TGTGCCACCAGTGACGCCACGATGGGGCAGGCGCAGTATTTT. Encoded protein: CATSDATMGQAQYF.

The chain carries TRBV11-2 and TRBJ2-4, with 7 bases lining up with TRBD2. Germline V lookup: CDR1 SGHAT, CDR2 FQNNGV. There are 13 residues in the CDR3. After removal of 4 bases from V and 8 bases from J, the junction contained 5 bases not matched to a gene. CDR3 protein: CASSYPGRDIQYF. CDR3 nucleotides: TGTGCCAGCAGCTATCCAGGGAGGGACATTCAGTACTTC.

The chain recombines TRBV14 with TRBJ1-1; maybe TRBD1 (6 bases). V lost 0 bases to trimming and J lost 0 bases, with 14 bases between them. Germline CDR1 SGHDN, CDR2 FVKESK. The CDR3 spans 17 residues. The CDR3: CASSQDTLQGLNTEAFF. CDR3 nucleotides: TGTGCCAGCAGCCAAGATACCCTACAGGGACTGAACACTGAAGCTTTCTTT.

This rearrangement joins TRBV24-1 to TRBJ1-2; D is undetermined. V was cut by 4 bases and J by 0 bases, with 5 bases left in between. Germline V gene data show CDR1 as KGHDR and CDR2 as SFDVKD. This CDR3 is 13 amino acids long. The CDR3 spells CATSDPTNYGYTF. The CDR3 nucleotides are TGTGCCACCAGTGACCCTACTAACTATGGCTACACCTTC.

The J gene is TRBJ2-3, the V gene TRBV6-5, with D maybe TRBD2 (6 bases). Trimming left V 2 bases short and J 2 bases short, with 14 bases between. CDR3 length equals 16 residues. Germline loops: CDR1 MNHEY, CDR2 SVGAGI. Here the CDR3 reads CASSYGGALHTDTQYF. CDR3 DNA sequence: TGTGCCAGCAGTTACGGCGGGGCCCTCCACACAGATACGCAGTATTTT.

V and J are TRBV6-2 or TRBV6-3 and TRBJ1-3; TRBD1 aligns across 7 bases. CDR1 and CDR2 from the germline V gene are MNHEY and SVGEGT. The CDR3 contains 15 residues. V lost 2 bases to trimming and J lost 1 base; unmatched junction nucleotides: 2. CDR3 amino acids: CASSYGTDSGNTIYF. CDR3 coding DNA: TGTGCCAGCAGTTACGGGACAGATTCTGGAAACACCATATATTTT.

The rearrangement links TRBV18 to TRBJ1-2; the D gene is possibly TRBD1 (6 bases). Trimming took off 0 bases at V and 1 base at J, with 12 bases between the two ends. Germline assignment: CDR1 KGHSH and CDR2 LQKENI. The CDR3 runs to 16 residues. In DNA, the CDR3 is TGTGCCAGCTCACCACCTGGACAGATTCATAACTATGGCTACACCTTC. Amino acid sequence: CASSPPGQIHNYGYTF.

The J gene is TRBJ1-4, the V gene TRBV15; D might be TRBD1 (6 bases). The CDR3 runs 14 residues. CDR1 and CDR2 (germline): LNHNV, YYDKDF (reference sequence). Trimming shortened V by 3 bases and J by 7 bases, and 12 bases separated the two germline ends. The CDR3 protein is CATSSGQLSEKLFF. The DNA for the CDR3 is TGTGCCACCAGCAGTGGACAGTTGAGTGAAAAACTGTTTTTT.

The chain uses TRBV3-1 (or the pseudogene TRBV3-2) and TRBJ2-7; a weak D match, TRBD1 (5 bases). Trimming took 7 bases from V and 2 from J, leaving 12 bases between them. This CDR3 is 13 amino acids long. CDR1 and CDR2 from the germline V gene are LGHDT and YNNKEL (reference sequence). The DNA for the CDR3 is TGTGCCAGCACTAAGGGGCCCGCCTACGAGCAGTACTTC. Translating it yields CASTKGPAYEQYF.

The rearrangement joins TRBV15 to TRBJ1-4, with D possibly being TRBD1 (5 bases). Trimming stripped 0 bases from V and 0 bases from J, with 11 bases between. The CDR3 is made up of 17 amino acids. Germline V gene data show CDR1 as LNHNV and CDR2 as YYDKDF (reference sequence). CDR3 coding DNA: TGTGCCACCAGCAGAGACGGCGACAGACCAACTAATGAAAAACTGTTTTTT. Amino acid sequence: CATSRDGDRPTNEKLFF.

The V gene is TRBV18, the J gene TRBJ1-1; 7 bases are shared with TRBD1. With 0 bases clipped from V and 3 bases from J, the junction kept 4 bases outside the gene matches. The V gene's germline CDR1 is KGHSH and CDR2 LQKENI. The CDR3 consists of 15 residues. The CDR3 nucleotides read TGTGCCAGCTCACCACCAGGGCAGGGGGACACTGAAGCTTTCTTT. It is translated as CASSPPGQGDTEAFF.

This clone was detected only once. The genes are TRBV6-5 and TRBJ2-7, with TRBD1 identical over 7 bases. Germline lookup yields CDR1 MNHEY and CDR2 SVGAGI. The CDR3 is made up of 14 amino acids. J gave up 3 bases and V 5 bases, and 7 bases lay outside the gene matches. The CDR3 spells CASSNWDSGYEQYF. The CDR3 region has the DNA TGTGCCAGCAGTAACTGGGACAGTGGCTACGAGCAGTACTTC.

This clone was recorded a few times. This chain connects TRBV5-1 to TRBJ1-1; TRBD1 aligns across 7 bases. This CDR3 is built from 16 residues. V dropped 0 bases and J dropped 3; count of bases not matched to a gene: 8. Germline lookup yields CDR1 SGHRS and CDR2 YFSETQ. CDR3 in amino acids: CASSLVPLTGDTEAFF. Here the CDR3 DNA reads TGCGCCAGCAGCTTGGTGCCTCTCACAGGGGACACTGAAGCTTTCTTT. The full variable domain, rest sourced from reference TRBV5-1 and TRBJ1-1, is KAGVTQTPRYLIKTRGQQVTLSCSPISGHRSVSWYQQTPGQGLQFLFEYFSETQRNKGNFPGRFSGRQFSNSRSEMNVSTLELGDSALYLCASSLVPLTGDTEAFFGQGTRLTVV.

This chain joins TRBV5-5 and TRBJ2-7, with D hard to call. Trimming removed 0 bases from V and 2 bases from J, with 12 bases in between. Germline assignment: CDR1 SGHKS and CDR2 YYEKEE (reference sequence). This CDR3 has 15 amino acids. CDR3 nucleotides: TGTGCCAGCAGCTTGGCGAGAGAATTGCCCTACGAGCAGTACTTC. It codes for CASSLARELPYEQYF.